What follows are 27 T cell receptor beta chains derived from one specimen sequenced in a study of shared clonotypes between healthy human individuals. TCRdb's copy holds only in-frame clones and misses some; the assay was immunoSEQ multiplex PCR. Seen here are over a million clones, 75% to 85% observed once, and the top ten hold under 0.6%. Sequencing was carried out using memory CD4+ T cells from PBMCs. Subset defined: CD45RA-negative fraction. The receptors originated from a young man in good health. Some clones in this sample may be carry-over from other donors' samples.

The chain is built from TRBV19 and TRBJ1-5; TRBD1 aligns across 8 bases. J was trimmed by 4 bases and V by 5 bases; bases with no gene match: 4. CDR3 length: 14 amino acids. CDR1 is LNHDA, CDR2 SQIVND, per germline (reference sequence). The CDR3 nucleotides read TGTGCCAGTAGTCTCCGGACAGGGAATCAGCCCCAGCATTTT. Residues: CASSLRTGNQPQHF.

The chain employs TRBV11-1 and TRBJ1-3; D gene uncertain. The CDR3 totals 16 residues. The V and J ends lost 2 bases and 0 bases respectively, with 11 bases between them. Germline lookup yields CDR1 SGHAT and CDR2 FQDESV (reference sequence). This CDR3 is CASSLSPGISGNTIYF. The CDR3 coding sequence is TGTGCCAGCAGCTTAAGCCCCGGGATCTCTGGAAACACCATATATTTT.

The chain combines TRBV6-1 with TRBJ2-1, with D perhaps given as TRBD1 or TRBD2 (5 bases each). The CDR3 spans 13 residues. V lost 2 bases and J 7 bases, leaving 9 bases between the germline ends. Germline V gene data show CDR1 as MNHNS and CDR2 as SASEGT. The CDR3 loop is CASSERDENEQFF. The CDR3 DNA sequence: TGTGCCAGCAGTGAACGGGACGAGAATGAGCAGTTCTTC.

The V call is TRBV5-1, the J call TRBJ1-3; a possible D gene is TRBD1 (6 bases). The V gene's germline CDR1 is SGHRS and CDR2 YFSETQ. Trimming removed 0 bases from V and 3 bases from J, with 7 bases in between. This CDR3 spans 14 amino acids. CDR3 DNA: TGCGCCAGCAGCTTGGCAGGGGATGGAAACACCATATATTTT. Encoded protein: CASSLAGDGNTIYF.

The CDR3 reads CASSPRGIDTQYF. The CDR3 DNA sequence: TGTGCCAGCAGCCCCCGGGGCATAGATACGCAGTATTTT. The V gene is TRBV6-5, the J gene TRBJ2-3; D may match TRBD1 or TRBD2 (5 bases each). Trimming took off 6 bases at V and 5 bases at J, with 12 bases between the two ends. CDR1 and CDR2 (germline): MNHEY, SVGAGI. This CDR3 has 13 amino acids.

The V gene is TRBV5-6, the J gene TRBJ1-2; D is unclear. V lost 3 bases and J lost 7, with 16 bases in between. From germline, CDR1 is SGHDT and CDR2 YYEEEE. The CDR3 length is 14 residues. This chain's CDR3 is CASSSALSSGGYTF. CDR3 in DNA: TGTGCCAGCAGCTCTGCCCTGTCTTCGGGTGGCTACACCTTC.

The CDR3 DNA is TGTGCCATCAGTGACCAGACAGGGATGGAAGCTTTCTTT. Protein sequence: CAISDQTGMEAFF. The chain is built from TRBV10-3 and TRBJ1-1, with 7 nucleotides matching TRBD1. Looked up from germline, CDR1 is ENHRY and CDR2 is SYGVKD. The trim removed 3 bases at V and 8 bases at J, leaving 6 bases unmatched. The CDR3 length is 13 residues.

This chain's CDR3 is CAWSAGQGGDTQYF. The CDR3 bases are TGTGCCTGGAGTGCTGGTCAGGGTGGTGATACGCAGTATTTT. The chain recombines TRBV30 with TRBJ2-3, with D maybe TRBD1 (5 bases). Germline CDR1 and CDR2: GTSNPN and SVGIG (reference sequence). With 1 base removed from V and 6 bases from J, the gap between germline ends came to 14 bases. The CDR3 covers 14 residues. The whole variable domain, remainder taken from reference TRBV30 and TRBJ2-3, is SQTIHQWPATLVQPVGSPLSLECTVEGTSNPNLYWYRQAAGRGLQLLFYSVGIGQISSEVPQNLSASRPQDRQFILSSKKLLLSDSGFYLCAWSAGQGGDTQYFGPGTRLTVL.

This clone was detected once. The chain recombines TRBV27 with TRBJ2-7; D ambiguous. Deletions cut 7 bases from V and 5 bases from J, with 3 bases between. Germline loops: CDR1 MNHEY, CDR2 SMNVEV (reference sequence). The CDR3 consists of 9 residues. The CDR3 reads CASKNEQYF. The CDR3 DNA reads TGTGCCAGCAAGAACGAGCAGTACTTC.

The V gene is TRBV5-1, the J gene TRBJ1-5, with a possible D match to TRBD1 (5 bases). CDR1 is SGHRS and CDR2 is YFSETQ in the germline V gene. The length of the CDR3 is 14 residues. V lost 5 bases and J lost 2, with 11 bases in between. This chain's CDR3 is CASRPMGGNQPQHF. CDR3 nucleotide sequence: TGCGCCAGCAGACCGATGGGGGGCAATCAGCCCCAGCATTTT.

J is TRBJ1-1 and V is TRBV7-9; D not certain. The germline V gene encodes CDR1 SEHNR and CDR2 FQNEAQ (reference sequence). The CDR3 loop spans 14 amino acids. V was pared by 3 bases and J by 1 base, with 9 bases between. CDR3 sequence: CASSFSAANTEAFF. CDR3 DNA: TGTGCCAGCAGCTTTTCGGCAGCGAACACTGAAGCTTTCTTT.

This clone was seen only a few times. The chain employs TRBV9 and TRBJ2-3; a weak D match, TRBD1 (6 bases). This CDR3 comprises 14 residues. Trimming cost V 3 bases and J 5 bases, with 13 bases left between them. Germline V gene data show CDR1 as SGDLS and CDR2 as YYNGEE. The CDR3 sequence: CASSGYGGRDTQYF. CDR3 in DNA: TGTGCCAGCAGCGGTTATGGGGGCAGAGATACGCAGTATTTT.

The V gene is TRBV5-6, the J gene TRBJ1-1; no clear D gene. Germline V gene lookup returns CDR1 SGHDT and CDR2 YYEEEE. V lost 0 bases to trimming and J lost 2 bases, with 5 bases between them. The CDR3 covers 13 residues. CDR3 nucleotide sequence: TGTGCCAGCAGCTTGGAGAGAAACACTGAAGCTTTCTTT. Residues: CASSLERNTEAFF.

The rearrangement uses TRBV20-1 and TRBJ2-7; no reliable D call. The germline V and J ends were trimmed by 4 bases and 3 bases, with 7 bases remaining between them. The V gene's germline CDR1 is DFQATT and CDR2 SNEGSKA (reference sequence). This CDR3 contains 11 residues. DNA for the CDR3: TGCAGTGCTAAAGCCAACTACGAGCAGTACTTC. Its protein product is CSAKANYEQYF.

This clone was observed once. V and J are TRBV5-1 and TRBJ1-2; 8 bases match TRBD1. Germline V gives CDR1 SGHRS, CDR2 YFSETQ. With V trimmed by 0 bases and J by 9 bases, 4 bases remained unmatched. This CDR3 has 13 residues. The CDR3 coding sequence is TGCGCCAGCAGCTTGGGGCAGGGGGCTAGCTACACCTTC. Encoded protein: CASSLGQGASYTF.

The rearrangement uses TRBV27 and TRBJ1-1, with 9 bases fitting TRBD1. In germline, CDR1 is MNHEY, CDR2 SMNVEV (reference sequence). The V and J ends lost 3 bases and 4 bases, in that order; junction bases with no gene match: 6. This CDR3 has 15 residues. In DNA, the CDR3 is TGTGCCAGCAGTTTGACGGGACAGGGCGGCACTGAAGCTTTCTTT. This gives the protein CASSLTGQGGTEAFF.

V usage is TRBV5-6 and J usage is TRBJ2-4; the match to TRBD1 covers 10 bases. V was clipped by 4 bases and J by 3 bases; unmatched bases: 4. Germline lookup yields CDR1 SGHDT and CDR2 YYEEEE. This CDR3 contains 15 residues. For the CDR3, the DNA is TGTGCCAGCAGCGCCGGACAGGGGGGCAAAAACATTCAGTACTTC. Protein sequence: CASSAGQGGKNIQYF.

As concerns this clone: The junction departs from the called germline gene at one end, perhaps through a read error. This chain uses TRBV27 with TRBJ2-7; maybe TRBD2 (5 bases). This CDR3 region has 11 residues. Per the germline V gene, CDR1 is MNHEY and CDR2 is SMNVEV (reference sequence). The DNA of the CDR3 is TGTGCCAGCACCCGCGAAGCGGTCTTATTCTGG. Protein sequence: CASTREAVLFW.

CDR3: CASSRDRGTVNGYTF. CDR3 sequence (DNA): TGTGCCAGCAGCAGGGACAGGGGAACCGTAAATGGCTACACCTTC. The chain employs TRBV5-4 and TRBJ1-2; 10 nucleotides match TRBD1. The CDR3 is 15 residues long. The V and J ends lost 4 bases and 6 bases, in that order; junction bases with no gene match: 9. Germline-derived CDR1 and CDR2 are SGHNT and YYREEE (reference sequence).

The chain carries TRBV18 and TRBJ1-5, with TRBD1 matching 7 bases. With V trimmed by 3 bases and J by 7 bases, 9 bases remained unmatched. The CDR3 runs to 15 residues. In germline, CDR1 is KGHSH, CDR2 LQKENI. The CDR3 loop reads CASSPTEGARQPQHF. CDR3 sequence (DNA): TGTGCCAGCTCACCGACGGAGGGGGCTAGGCAGCCCCAGCATTTT.

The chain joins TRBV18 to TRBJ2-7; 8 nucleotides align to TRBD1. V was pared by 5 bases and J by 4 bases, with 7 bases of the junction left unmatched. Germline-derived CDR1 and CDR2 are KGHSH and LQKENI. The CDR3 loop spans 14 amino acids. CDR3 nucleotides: TGTGCCAGCTCAGAACAGGGGGTGAGGTACGAGCAGTACTTC. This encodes CASSEQGVRYEQYF.

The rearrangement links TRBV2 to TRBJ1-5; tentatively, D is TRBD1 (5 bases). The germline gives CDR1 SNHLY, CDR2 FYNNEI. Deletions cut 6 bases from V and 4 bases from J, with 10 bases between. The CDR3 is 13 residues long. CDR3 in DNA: TGTGCCAGCAGGCCCCAGGGAAATCAGCCCCAGCATTTT. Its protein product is CASRPQGNQPQHF.

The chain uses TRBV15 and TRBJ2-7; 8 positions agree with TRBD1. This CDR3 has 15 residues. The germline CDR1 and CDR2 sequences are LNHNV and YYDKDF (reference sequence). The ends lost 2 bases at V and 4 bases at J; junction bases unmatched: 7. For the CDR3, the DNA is TGTGCCACCAGCAGATCCGGGACAGGCTCTTACGAGCAGTACTTC. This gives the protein CATSRSGTGSYEQYF.

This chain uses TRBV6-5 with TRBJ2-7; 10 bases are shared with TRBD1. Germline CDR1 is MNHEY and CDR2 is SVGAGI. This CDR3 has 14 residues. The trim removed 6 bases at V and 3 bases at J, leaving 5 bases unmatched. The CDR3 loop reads CASSAGQGGYEQYF. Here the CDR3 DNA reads TGTGCCAGCAGCGCCGGACAGGGGGGCTACGAGCAGTACTTC.

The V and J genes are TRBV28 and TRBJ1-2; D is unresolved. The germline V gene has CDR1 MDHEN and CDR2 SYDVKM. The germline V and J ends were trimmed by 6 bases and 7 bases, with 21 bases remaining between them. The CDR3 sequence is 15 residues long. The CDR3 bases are TGTGCCAGCAGAGCTAACAGCCGACCCAGTGGTGGCTACACCTTC. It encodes CASRANSRPSGGYTF.

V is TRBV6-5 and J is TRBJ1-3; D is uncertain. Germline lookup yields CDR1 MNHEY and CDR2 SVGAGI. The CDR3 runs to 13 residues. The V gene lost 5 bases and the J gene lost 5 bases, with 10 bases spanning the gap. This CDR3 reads CASSPHERNTIYF. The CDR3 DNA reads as TGTGCCAGCAGTCCCCATGAAAGAAACACCATATATTTT.

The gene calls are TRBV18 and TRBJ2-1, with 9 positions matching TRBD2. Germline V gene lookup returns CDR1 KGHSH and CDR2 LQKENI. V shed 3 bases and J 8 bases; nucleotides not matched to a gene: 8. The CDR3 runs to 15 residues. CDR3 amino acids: CASSPYSGGGDEQFF. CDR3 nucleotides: TGTGCCAGCTCACCCTATAGCGGGGGTGGCGATGAGCAGTTCTTC. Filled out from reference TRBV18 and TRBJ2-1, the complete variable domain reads NAGVMQNPRHLVRRRGQEARLRCSPMKGHSHVYWYRQLPEEGLKFMVYLQKENIIDESGMPKERFSAEFPKEGPSILRIQQVVRGDSAAYFCASSPYSGGGDEQFFGPGTRLTVL.